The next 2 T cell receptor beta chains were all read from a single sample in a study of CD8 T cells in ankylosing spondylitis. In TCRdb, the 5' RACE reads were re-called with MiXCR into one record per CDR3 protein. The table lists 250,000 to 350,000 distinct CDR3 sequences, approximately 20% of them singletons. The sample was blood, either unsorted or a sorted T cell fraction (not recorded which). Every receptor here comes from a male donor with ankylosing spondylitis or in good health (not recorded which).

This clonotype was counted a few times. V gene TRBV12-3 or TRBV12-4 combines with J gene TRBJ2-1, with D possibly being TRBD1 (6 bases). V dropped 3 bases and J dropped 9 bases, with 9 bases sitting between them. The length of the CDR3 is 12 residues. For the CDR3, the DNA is TGTGCCAGCAGTTTTCAGGGGACTGAGCAGTTCTTC. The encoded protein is CASSFQGTEQFF.

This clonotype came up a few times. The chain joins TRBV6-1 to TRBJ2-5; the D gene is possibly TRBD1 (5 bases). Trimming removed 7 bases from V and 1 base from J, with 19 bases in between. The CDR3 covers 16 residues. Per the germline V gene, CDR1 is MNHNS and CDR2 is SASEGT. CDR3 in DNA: TGTGCCAGCACAATTTTCCTACAGGATATCCAAGAGACCCAGTACTTC. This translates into CASTIFLQDIQETQYF.